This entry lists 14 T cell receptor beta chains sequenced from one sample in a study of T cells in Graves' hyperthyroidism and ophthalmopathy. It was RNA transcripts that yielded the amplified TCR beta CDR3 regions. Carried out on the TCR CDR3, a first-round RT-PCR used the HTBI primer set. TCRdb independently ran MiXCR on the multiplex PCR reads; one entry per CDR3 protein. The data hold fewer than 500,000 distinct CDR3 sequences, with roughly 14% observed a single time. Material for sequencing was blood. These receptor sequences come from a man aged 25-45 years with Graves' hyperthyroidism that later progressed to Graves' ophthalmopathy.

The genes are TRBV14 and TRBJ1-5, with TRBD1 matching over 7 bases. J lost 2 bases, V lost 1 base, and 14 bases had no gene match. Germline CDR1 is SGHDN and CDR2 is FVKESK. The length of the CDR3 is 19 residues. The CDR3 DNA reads TGTGCCAGCAGCCAAGGTACAGGGGAAAGCAATCTAGGCAATCAGCCCCAGCATTTT. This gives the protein CASSQGTGESNLGNQPQHF.

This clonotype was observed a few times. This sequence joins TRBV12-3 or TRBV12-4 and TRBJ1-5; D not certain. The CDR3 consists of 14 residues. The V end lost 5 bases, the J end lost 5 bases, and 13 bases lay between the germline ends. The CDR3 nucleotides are TGTGCCAGCAGTCCCATTCTTGGGGATCAGCCCCAGCATTTT. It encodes CASSPILGDQPQHF.

CDR3 in amino acids: CAGGAGASSGANVLTF. CDR3 sequence (DNA): TGTGCCGGAGGGGCGGGGGCGAGCTCTGGGGCCAACGTCCTGACTTTC. The chain employs TRBV7-9 and TRBJ2-6, with a weak D call TRBD2 (7 bases). The CDR3 runs 16 residues. V lost 11 bases, J lost 0 bases, and 17 bases lay in between. CDR1 and CDR2 from the germline V gene are SEHNR and FQNEAQ (reference sequence).

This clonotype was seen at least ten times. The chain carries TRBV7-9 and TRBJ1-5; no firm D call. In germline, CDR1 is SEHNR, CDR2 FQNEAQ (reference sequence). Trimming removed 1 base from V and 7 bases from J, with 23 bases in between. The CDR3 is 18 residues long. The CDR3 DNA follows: TGTGCCAGCAGCTTAGTGGCTCGGCAGGCGAATGTTTTGCAGCCCCAGCATTTT. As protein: CASSLVARQANVLQPQHF.

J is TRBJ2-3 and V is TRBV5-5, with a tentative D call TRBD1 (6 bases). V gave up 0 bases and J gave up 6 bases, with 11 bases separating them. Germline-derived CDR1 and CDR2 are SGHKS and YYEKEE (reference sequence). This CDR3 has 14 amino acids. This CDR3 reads CASSLVQGPDTQYF. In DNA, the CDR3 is TGTGCCAGCAGCTTGGTGCAGGGGCCCGATACGCAGTATTTT.

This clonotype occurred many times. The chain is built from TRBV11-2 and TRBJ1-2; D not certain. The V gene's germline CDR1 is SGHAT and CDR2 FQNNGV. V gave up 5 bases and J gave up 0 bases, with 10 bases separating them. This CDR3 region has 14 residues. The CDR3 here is CASSTRQANYGYTF. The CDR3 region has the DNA TGTGCCAGCAGCACCCGACAAGCTAACTATGGCTACACCTTC.

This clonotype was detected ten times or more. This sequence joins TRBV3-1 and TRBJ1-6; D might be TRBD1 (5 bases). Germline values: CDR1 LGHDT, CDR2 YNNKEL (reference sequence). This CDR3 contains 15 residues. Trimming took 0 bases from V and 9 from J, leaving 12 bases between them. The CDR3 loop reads CASSQDSGVGSPLHF. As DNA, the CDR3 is TGTGCCAGCAGCCAAGATTCGGGGGTAGGTTCACCCCTCCACTTT.

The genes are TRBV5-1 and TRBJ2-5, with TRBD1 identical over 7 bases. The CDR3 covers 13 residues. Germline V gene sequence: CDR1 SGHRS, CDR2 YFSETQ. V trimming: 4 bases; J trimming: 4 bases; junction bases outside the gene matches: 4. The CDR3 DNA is TGCGCCAGCAGCGACAGGGTAATAGAGACCCAGTACTTC. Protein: CASSDRVIETQYF.

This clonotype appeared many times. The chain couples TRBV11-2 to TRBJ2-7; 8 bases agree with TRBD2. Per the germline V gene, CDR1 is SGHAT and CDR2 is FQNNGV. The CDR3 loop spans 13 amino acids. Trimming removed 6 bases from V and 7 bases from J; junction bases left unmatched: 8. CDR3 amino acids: CASSPAGAGEQYF. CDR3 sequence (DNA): TGTGCCAGCAGTCCAGCGGGGGCGGGGGAGCAGTACTTC.

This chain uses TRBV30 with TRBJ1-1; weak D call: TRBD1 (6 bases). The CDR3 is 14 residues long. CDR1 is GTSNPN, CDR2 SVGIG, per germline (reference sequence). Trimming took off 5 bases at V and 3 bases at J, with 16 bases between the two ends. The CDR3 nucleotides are TGTGCCTGGGCGAGAACAGGGTATGACACTGAAGCTTTCTTT. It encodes CAWARTGYDTEAFF.

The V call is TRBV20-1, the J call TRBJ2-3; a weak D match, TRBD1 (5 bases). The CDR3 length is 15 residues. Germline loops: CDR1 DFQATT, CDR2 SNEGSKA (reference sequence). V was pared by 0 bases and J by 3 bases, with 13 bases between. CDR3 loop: CSARDYRQWTDTQYF. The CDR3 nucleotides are TGCAGTGCTAGAGATTACCGACAGTGGACAGATACGCAGTATTTT.

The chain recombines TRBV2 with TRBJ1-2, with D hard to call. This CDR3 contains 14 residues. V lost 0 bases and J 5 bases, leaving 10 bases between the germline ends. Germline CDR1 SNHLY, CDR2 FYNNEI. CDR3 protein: CASSEAIGKYGYTF. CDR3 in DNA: TGTGCCAGCAGTGAAGCTATAGGGAAATATGGCTACACCTTC.

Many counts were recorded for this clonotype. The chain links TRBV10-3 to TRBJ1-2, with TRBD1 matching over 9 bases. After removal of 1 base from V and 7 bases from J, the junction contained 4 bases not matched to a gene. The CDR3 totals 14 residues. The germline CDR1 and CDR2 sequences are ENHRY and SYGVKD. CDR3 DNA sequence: TGTGCCATCAGTGAGTGGGACAGGGAGGCTGGCTACACCTTC. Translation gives CAISEWDREAGYTF.

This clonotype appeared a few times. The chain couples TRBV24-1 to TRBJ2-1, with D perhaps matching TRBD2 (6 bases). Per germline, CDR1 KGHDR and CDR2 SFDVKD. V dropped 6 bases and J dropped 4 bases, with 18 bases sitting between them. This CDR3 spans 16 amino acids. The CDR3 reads CATSSPEGDTYNEQFF. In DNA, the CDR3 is TGTGCCACCAGTAGCCCGGAGGGCGACACTTACAATGAGCAGTTCTTC.